Described below is a single T cell receptor (beta chain) sequence and its context. Antigen: not known. This sample is drawn from a study of shared clonotypes between healthy human individuals. Findings and caveats of the study: The study found roughly 5% of naive CD4 clonotypes shared across a handful of donors.

The CDR3 loop spans 15 amino acids. Trimming took 6 bases from V and 4 from J; bases not matched to a gene: 8. How the authors handled the data: Junction-only sequences produced by ImmunoSEQ had no quality scores, so filtering differed. Clones were read by immunoSEQ multiplex PCR, and TCRdb kept only the in-frame ones, dropping some. D and trimming come from the DNA, and the V and J calls and clone size come from that table. Among about 1,500,000 clones listed, roughly 96% were seen once. The TCR originated in a man aged 30 to 45 in good health. The J gene is TRBJ2-3, the V gene TRBV23-1; 9 nucleotides agree with TRBD2. TRBV23-1 has ORF status, its function being uncertain. Input material: naive CD4+ T cells sorted from blood. Described subset: CD45RA+ positively selected. This CDR3 is CASSQGTSSADTQYF. DNA of the CDR3: TGCGCCAGCAGCCAAGGGACTAGCTCCGCAGATACGCAGTATTTT.